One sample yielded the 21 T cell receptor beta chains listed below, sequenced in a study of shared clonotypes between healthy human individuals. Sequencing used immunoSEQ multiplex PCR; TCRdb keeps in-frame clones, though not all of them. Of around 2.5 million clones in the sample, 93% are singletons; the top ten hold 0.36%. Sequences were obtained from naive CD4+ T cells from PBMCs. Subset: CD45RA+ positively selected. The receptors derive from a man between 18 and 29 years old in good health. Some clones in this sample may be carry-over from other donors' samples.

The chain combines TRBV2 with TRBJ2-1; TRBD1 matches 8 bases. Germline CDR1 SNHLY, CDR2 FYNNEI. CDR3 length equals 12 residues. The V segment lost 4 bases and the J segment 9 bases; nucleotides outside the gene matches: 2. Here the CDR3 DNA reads TGTGCCAGCAGTGCCGACAGGGGTGAGCAGTTCTTC. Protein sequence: CASSADRGEQFF.

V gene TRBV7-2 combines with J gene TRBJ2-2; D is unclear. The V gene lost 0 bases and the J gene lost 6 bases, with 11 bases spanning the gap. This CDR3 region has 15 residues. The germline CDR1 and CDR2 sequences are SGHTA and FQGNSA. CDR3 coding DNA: TGTGCCAGCAGCTTAGCGGGTAATACCCCCGGGGAGCTGTTTTTT. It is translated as CASSLAGNTPGELFF.

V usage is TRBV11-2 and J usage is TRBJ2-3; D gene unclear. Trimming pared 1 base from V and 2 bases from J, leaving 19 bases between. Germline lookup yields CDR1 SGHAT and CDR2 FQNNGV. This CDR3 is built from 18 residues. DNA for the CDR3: TGTGCCAGCAGCTTAGGGTCGGTAGTCCACGACCACACAGATACGCAGTATTTT. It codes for CASSLGSVVHDHTDTQYF.

The CDR3, as DNA: TGTGCCAGCAGCTATACACGATGGGACAGAACTATACACTACGAGCAGTACTTC. It yields the protein CASSYTRWDRTIHYEQYF. V is TRBV5-6 and J is TRBJ2-7; 7 nucleotides match TRBD1. J gave up 3 bases and V 3 bases, and 18 bases lay outside the gene matches. The CDR3 consists of 18 residues. Germline V lookup: CDR1 SGHDT, CDR2 YYEEEE.

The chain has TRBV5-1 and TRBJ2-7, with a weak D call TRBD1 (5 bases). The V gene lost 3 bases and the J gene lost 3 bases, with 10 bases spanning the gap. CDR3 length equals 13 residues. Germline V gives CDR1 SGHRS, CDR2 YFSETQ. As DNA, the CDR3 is TGCGCCAGCAGCTCTCTCAGGGACTACGAGCAGTACTTC. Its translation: CASSSLRDYEQYF.

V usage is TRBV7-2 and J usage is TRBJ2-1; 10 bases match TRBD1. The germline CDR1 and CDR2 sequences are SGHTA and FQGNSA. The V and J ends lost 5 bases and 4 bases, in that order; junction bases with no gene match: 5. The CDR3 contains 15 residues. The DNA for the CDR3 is TGTGCCAGCAGCAAGGACAGGGGGGAGTACAATGAGCAGTTCTTC. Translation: CASSKDRGEYNEQFF.

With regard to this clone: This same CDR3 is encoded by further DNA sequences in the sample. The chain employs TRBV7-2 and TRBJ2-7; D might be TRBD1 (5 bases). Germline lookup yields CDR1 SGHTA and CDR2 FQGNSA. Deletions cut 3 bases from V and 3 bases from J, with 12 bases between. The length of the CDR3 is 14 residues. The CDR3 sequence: CASSLGQGLYEQYF. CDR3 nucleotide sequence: TGTGCCAGCAGCTTGGGCCAGGGCCTCTACGAGCAGTACTTC. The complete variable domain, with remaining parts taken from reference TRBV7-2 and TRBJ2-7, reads GAGVSQSPSNKVTEKGKDVELRCDPISGHTALYWYRQSLGQGLEFLIYFQGNSAPDKSGLPSDRFSAERTGGSVSTLTIQRTQQEDSAVYLCASSLGQGLYEQYFGPGTRLTVT.

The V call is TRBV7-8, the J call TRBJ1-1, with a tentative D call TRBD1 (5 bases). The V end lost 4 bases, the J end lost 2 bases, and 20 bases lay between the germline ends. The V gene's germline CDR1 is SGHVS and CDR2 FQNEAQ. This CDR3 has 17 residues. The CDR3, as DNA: TGTGCCAGCAGCTCGCCCGTGAGGGGCGGGAAAAACACTGAAGCTTTCTTT. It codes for CASSSPVRGGKNTEAFF.

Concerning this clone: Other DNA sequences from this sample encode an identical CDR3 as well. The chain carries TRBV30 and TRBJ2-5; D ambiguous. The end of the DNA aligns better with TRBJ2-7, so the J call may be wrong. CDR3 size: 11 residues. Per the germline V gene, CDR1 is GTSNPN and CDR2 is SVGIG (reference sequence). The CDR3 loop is CAWSALYEQYF. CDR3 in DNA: TGTGCCTGGAGTGCCCTCTACGAGCAGTACTTC.

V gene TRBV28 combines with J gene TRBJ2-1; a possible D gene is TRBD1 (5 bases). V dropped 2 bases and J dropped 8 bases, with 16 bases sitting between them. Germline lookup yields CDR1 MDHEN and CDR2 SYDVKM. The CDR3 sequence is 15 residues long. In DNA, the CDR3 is TGTGCCAGCAGTTTACGGACACAGGCTAGGCATGAGCAGTTCTTC. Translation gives CASSLRTQARHEQFF.

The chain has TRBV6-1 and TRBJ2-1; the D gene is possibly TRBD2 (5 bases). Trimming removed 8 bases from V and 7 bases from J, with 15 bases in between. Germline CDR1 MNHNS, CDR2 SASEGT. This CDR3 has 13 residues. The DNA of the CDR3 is TGTGCCAGCGCGCGGGCCTTACTTAATGAGCAGTTCTTC. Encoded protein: CASARALLNEQFF.

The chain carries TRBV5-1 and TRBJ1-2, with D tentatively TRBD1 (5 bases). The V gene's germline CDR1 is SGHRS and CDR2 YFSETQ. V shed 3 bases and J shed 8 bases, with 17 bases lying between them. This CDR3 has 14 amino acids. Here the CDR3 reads CASSSRDGQRGYTF. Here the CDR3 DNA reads TGCGCCAGCAGCTCCCGGGACGGGCAGCGGGGCTACACCTTC.

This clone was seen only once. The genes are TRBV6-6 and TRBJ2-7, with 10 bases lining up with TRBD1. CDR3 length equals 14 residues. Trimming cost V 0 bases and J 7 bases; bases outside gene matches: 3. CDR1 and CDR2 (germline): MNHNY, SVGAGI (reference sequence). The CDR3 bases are TGTGCCAGCAGTTACTCCGACAGGGGGCCAGAGCAGTACTTC. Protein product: CASSYSDRGPEQYF.

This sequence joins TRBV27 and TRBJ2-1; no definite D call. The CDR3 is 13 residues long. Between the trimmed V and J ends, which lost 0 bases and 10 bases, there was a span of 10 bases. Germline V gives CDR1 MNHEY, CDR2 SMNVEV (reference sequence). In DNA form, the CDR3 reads TGTGCCAGCAGTTTATCGGGCGGCGGCGAGCAGTTCTTC. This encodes CASSLSGGGEQFF.

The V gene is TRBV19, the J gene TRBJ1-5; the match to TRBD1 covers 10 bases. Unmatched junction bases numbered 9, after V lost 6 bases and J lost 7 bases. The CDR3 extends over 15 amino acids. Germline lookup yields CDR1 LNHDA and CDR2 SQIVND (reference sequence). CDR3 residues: CASRATGGAGQPQHF. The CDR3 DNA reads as TGTGCCAGTAGGGCGACAGGGGGCGCTGGGCAGCCCCAGCATTTT.

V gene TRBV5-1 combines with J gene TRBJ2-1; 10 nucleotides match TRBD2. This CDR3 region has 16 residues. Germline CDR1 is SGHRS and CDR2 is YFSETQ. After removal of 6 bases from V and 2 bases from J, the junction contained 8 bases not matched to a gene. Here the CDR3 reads CASTPAGGPTYNEQFF. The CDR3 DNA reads TGCGCCAGCACCCCAGCGGGAGGGCCTACCTACAATGAGCAGTTCTTC.

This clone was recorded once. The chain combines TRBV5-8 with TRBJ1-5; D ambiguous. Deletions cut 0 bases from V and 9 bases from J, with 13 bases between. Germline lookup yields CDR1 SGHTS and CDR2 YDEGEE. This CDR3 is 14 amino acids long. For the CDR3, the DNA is TGTGCCAGCAGCTTGGTGCTCATTTTGGGGCCCCAGCATTTT. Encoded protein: CASSLVLILGPQHF.

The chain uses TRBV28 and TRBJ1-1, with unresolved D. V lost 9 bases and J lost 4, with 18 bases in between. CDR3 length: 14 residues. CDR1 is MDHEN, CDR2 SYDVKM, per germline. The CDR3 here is CASHRAGVGTEAFF. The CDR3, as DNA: TGTGCCAGTCATAGGGCCGGGGTTGGCACTGAAGCTTTCTTT.

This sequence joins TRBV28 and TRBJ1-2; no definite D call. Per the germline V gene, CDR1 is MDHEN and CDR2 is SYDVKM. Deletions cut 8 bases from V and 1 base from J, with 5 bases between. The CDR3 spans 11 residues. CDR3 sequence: CASVFNYGYTF. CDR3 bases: TGTGCCAGCGTTTTTAACTATGGCTACACCTTC.

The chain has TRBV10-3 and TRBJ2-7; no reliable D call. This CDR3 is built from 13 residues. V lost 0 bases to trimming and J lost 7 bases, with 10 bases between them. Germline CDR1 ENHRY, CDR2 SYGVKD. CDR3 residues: CAISESTPAEQYF. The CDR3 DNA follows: TGTGCCATCAGTGAGTCTACTCCTGCGGAGCAGTACTTC.

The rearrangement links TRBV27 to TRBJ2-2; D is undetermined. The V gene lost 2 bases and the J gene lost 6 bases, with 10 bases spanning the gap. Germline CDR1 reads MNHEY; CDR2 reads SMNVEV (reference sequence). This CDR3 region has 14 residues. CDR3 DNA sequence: TGTGCCAGCAGTTTAGGGCCCGCCTCCGGGGAGCTGTTTTTT. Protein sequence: CASSLGPASGELFF.